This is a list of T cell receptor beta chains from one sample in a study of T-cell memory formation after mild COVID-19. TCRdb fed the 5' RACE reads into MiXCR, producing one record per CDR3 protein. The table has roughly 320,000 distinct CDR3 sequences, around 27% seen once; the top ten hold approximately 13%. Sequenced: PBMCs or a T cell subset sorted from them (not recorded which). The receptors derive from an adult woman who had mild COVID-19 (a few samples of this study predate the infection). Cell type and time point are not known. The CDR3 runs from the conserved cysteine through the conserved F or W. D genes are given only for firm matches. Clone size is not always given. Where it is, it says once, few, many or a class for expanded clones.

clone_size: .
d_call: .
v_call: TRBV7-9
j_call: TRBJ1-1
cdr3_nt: TGTGCCAGCAGCCCCCCGGACAGGAACACTGAAGCTTTCTTT
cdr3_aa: CASSPPDRNTEAFF

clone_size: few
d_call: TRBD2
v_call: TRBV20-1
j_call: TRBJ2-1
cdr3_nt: TGCAGTGCTAGACTCACTAGCGGGAGTATGAATGAGCAGTTCTTC
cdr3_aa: CSARLTSGSMNEQFF

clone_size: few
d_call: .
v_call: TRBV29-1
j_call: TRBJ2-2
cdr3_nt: TGCAGCGTTGACTACCAATCCACCGGGGAGCTGTTTTTT
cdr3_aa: CSVDYQSTGELFF

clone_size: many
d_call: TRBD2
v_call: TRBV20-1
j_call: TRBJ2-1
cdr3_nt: TGCAGTGCTATGTCTTCGGCGGGGGAAAATGAGCAGTTCTTC
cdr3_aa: CSAMSSAGENEQFF

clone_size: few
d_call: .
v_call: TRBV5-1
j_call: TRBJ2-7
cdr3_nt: TGCGCCAGCAGCGGCAACAGTGGAGCGAGATCCTACGAGCAGTACTTC
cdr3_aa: CASSGNSGARSYEQYF

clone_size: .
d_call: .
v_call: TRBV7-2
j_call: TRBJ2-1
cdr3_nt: TGTGCCAGCAGCTTAGAAACAGCAAATGAGCAGTTCTTC
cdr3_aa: CASSLETANEQFF

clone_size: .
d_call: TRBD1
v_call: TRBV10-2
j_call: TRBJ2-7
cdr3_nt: TGCGCCAGCAGTGAGAGACAGGGGGCGCGGGAGTACTTC
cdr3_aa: CASSERQGAREYF

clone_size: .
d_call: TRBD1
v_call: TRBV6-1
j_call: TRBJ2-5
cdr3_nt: TGTGCCAGCAGTGGCCGAACAGGGGCTTCGGGGGAGACCCAGTACTTC
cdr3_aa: CASSGRTGASGETQYF

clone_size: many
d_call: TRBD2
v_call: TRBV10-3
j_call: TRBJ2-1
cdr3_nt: TGTGCCATCAGACCGGGACTAGCGGGAGGGCCCTCAAGCTCCTACAATGAGCAGTTCTTC
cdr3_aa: CAIRPGLAGGPSSSYNEQFF

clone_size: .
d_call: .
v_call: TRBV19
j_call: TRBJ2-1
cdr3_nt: TGTGCCACCCGGCCAGGGAGCTCCTACAATGAGCAGTTCTTC
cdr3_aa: CATRPGSSYNEQFF

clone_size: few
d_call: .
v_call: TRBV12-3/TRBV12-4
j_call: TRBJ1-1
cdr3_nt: TGTGCCAGCAGTCCCTTGCCAGGGCTGACTGAAGCTTTCTTT
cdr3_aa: CASSPLPGLTEAFF

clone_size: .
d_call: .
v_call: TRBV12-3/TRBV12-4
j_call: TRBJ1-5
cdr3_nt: TGTGCCAGCAGTTTAAGCAGAAACAATCAGCCCCAGCATTTT
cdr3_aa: CASSLSRNNQPQHF

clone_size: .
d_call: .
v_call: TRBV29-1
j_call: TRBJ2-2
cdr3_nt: TGCAGCGTTGAAGCCGGGGGCGCGGGCACCGGGGAGCTGTTTTTT
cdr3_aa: CSVEAGGAGTGELFF

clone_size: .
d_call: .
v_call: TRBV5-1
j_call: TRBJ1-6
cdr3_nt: TGCGCCAGCAGCGGGAGCTTGGGGCAGGATTCACCCCTCCACTTT
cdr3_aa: CASSGSLGQDSPLHF

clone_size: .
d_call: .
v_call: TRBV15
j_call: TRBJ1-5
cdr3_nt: TGTGCCACCAGCAGAGATGGTCCCGGGAGCAATCAGCCCCAGCATTTT
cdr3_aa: CATSRDGPGSNQPQHF

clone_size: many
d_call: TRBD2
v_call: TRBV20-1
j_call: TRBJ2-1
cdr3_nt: TGCAGTGCTTCTGCCTGGGCTAGCGGAGGTCAGGAGCAGTTCTTC
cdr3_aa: CSASAWASGGQEQFF

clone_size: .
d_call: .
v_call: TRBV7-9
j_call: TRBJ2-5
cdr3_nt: TGTGCCAGCAGCTTAGCCCAGAAAGAGACCCAGTACTTC
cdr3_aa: CASSLAQKETQYF

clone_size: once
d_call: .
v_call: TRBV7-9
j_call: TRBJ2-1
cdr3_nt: TGTGCCAGCAGCCCCGGGGTCGCCCATGAGCAGTTCTTC
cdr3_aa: CASSPGVAHEQFF

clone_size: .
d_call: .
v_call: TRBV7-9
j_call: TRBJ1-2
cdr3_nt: TGTGCCAGCAGCCCTCGGGACGGCAAGCGGGGCTACACCTTC
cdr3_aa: CASSPRDGKRGYTF

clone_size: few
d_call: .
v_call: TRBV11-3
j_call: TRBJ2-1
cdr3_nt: TGTGCCAGCAGCTCCGGACTCCCGGGCAATGAGCAGTTCTTC
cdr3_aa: CASSSGLPGNEQFF

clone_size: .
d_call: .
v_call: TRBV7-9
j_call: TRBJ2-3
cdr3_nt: TGTGCCAGCAGCCTGATGGGCACAGATACGCAGTATTTT
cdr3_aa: CASSLMGTDTQYF

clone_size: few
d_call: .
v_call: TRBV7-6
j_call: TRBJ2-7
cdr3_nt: TGTGCCAGCAGCTTATTCCCAGCAGAGGACGAGCAGTACTTC
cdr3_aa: CASSLFPAEDEQYF

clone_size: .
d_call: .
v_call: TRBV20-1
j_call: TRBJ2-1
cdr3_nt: TGCAGTGCTACCCGGGACGGTATGAGCTCCTACAATGAGCAGTTCTTC
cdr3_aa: CSATRDGMSSYNEQFF

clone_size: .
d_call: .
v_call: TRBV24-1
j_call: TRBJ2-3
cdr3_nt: TGTGCCACCAGTGATTTTCCCCTGTCCAACACAGATACGCAGTATTTT
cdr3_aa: CATSDFPLSNTDTQYF

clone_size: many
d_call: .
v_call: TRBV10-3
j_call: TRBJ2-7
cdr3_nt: TGTGCCATATCAGGGACCTACGAGCAGTACTTC
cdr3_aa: CAISGTYEQYF

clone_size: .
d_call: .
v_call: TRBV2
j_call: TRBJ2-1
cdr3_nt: TGTGCCAGCGGAACAGGGATTGAGCAGTTCTTC
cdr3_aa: CASGTGIEQFF

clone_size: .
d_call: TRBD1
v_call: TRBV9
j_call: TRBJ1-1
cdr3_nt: TGTGCCAGCAGCGCGGACAGGGACACTGAAGCTTTCTTT
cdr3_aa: CASSADRDTEAFF

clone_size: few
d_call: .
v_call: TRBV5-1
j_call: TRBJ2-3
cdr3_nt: TGCGCCAGCAGCTTGGGCAGGGGAATTAAAGATACGCAGTATTTT
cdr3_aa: CASSLGRGIKDTQYF

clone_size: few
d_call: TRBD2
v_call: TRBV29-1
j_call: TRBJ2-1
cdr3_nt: TGCAGCGTTGACTTCACTAGCGGGTTGGATGAGCAGTTCTTC
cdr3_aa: CSVDFTSGLDEQFF

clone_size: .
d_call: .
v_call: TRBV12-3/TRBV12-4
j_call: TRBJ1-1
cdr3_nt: TGTGCCAGCAGTTTCCGGACAGCGAACACTGAAGCTTTCTTT
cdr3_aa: CASSFRTANTEAFF

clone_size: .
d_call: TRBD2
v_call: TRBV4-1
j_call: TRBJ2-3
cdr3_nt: TGCGCCAGCAGCCAAGATCCCGGGACTAGCGGAGCAGATACGCAGTATTTT
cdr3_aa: CASSQDPGTSGADTQYF

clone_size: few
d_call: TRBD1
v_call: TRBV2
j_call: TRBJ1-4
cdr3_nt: TGTGCCAGCAGGGAGACAGGGCCACTTGAAAAACTGTTTTTT
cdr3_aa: CASRETGPLEKLFF

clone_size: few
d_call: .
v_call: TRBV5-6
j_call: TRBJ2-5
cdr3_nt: TGTGCCAGCAGCTTGGCCGGAGGGACGGGGGAGACCCAGTACTTC
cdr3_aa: CASSLAGGTGETQYF

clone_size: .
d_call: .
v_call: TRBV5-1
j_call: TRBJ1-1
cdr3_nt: TGCGCCAGCAGCTTGGATGTGAGAGGGACTGAAGCTTTCTTT
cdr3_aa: CASSLDVRGTEAFF

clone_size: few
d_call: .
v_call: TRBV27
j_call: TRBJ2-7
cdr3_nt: TGTGCCAGCAGTTCATACGGTTACGAGCAGTACTTC
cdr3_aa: CASSSYGYEQYF

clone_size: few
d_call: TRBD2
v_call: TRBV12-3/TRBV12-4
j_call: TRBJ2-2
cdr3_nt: TGTGCCAGCAGTGCACTAGCGAACTCCGGGGAGCTGTTTTTT
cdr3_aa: CASSALANSGELFF

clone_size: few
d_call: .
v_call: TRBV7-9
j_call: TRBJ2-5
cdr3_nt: TGTGCCAGCACCCCGGTCGAGACCCAGTACTTC
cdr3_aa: CASTPVETQYF

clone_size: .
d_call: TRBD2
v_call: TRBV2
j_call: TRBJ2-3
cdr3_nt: TGTGCCAGCAGTGAATGGACTAGGGGAGATACGCAGTATTTT
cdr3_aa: CASSEWTRGDTQYF

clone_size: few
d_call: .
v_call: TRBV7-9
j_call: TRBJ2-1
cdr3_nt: TGTGCCAACTCAGAGGAGCAGTTCTTC
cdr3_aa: CANSEEQFF

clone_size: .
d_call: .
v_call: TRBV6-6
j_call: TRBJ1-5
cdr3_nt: TGTGCCAGCAGTTACGGGCGCGTGGGTGGAGAAGATCAGCCCCAGCATTTT
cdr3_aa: CASSYGRVGGEDQPQHF